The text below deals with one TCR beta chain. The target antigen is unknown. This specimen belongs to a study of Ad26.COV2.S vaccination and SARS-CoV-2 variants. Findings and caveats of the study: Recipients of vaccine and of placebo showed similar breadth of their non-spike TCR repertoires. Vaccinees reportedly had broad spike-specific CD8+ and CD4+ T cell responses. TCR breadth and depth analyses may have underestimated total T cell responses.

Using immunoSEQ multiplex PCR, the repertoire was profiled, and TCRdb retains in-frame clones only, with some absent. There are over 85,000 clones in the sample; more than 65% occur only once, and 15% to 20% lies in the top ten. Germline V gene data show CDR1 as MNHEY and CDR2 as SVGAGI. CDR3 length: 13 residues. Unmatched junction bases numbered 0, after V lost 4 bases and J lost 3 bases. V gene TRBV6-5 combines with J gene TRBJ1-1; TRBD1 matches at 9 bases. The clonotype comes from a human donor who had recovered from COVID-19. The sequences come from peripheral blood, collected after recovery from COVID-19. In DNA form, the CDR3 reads TGTGCCAGCAGTTGGGACAGGGACACTGAAGCTTTCTTT. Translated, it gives CASSWDRDTEAFF.